Listed below are T cell receptor beta chains from one sample, sequenced in a study of blood T cell repertoires in COVID-19. TCRdb's copy holds only in-frame clones and misses some; the assay was immunoSEQ multiplex PCR. In the table there are 130,000 to 150,000 clones, about 80% of which are singletons. Sample: peripheral blood. Receptor source: an elderly woman with acute or convalescent COVID-19. Each CDR3 is given with its conserved first and last residue. The D gene is left open where the match is weak. The size of a clone is reported for some rows only, either as once, few or many, or as a class for expanded clones.

V,size,J,D,CDR3,DNA
TRBV9,NA,TRBJ2-7,TRBD1,CASSVVPGTGDEQYF,TGTGCCAGCAGCGTAGTTCCCGGGACAGGGGACGAGCAGTACTTC
TRBV27,NA,TRBJ2-7,NA,CASSLMGDNEQYF,TGTGCCAGCAGTTTGATGGGGGACAACGAGCAGTACTTC
TRBV5-4,NA,TRBJ1-3,NA,CASSLVGSSGNTIYF,TGTGCCAGCAGCTTGGTCGGGAGCTCTGGAAACACCATATATTTT
TRBV5-4,NA,TRBJ1-2,NA,CASSLGPGQGLYGYTF,TGTGCCAGCAGCTTGGGCCCAGGGCAGGGGCTCTATGGCTACACCTTC
TRBV7-9,NA,TRBJ1-1,NA,CASSFGYTEAFF,TGTGCCAGCAGCTTCGGGTACACTGAAGCTTTCTTT
TRBV27,NA,TRBJ1-2,TRBD1,CASSSGQGNYGYTF,TGTGCCAGCAGTTCCGGACAGGGCAACTATGGCTACACCTTC
TRBV6-5,NA,TRBJ1-2,NA,CASSYSRQNNYGYTF,TGTGCCAGCAGTTACTCGCGGCAGAATAACTATGGCTACACCTTC
TRBV23-1,NA,TRBJ1-2,TRBD1,CASSQSGDSASTNGYTF,TGCGCCAGCAGTCAATCGGGGGACAGCGCATCGACGAATGGCTACACCTTC
TRBV6-5,NA,TRBJ2-7,TRBD1,CASSYSAGQGLYEQYF,TGTGCCAGCAGTTACTCAGCGGGACAGGGGCTCTACGAGCAGTACTTC
TRBV10-1,NA,TRBJ2-3,TRBD2,CASSDALAGSDTQYF,TGCGCCAGCAGTGATGCTCTAGCGGGGTCTGATACGCAGTATTTT
TRBV3-1/TRBV3-2,NA,TRBJ1-1,NA,CASSQKQGSTEAFF,TGTGCCAGCAGCCAAAAACAGGGAAGTACTGAAGCTTTCTTT
TRBV19,NA,TRBJ2-1,NA,CASSMTGQVGSEQFF,TGTGCCAGTAGTATGACGGGACAAGTCGGATCCGAGCAGTTCTTC
TRBV6-5,NA,TRBJ1-4,NA,CASSYTGGTNEKLFF,TGTGCCAGCAGTTACACCGGGGGGACTAATGAAAAACTGTTTTTT
TRBV7-8,NA,TRBJ1-1,TRBD1,CASSLLGRGRLVNTEAFF,TGTGCCAGCAGCTTACTGGGCAGGGGGCGTTTGGTGAACACTGAAGCTTTCTTT
TRBV29-1,few,TRBJ2-1,NA,CSVETGWTVPTSSYNEQFF,TGCAGCGTTGAAACTGGCTGGACAGTACCTACAAGCTCCTACAATGAGCAGTTCTTC
TRBV4-1,NA,TRBJ2-7,TRBD1,CASSPRTGFYEQYF,TGCGCCAGCAGCCCCCGGACAGGGTTCTACGAGCAGTACTTC
TRBV7-8,NA,TRBJ2-1,TRBD2,CASSLLAGAYNEQFF,TGTGCCAGCAGCTTACTAGCGGGGGCATACAATGAGCAGTTCTTC
TRBV30,once,TRBJ1-6,TRBD1,CAWSLTGTGNNSPLHF,TGTGCCTGGAGTTTGACCGGGACAGGGAATAATTCACCCCTCCACTTT
TRBV10-3,NA,TRBJ1-1,TRBD1,CAISESGQTNTEAFF,TGTGCCATCAGTGAGTCGGGACAGACGAACACTGAAGCTTTCTTT
TRBV29-1,NA,TRBJ2-1,TRBD2,CSVEGLGTSSHEQFF,TGCAGCGTTGAGGGGCTCGGGACTAGCTCTCATGAGCAGTTCTTC
TRBV19,NA,TRBJ2-4,TRBD1,CASSIDLAGGSKNIQYF,TGTGCCAGTAGTATAGATCTGGCAGGGGGCTCCAAAAACATTCAGTACTTC
TRBV7-2,once,TRBJ2-2,TRBD2,CASSSTSGGRYTGELFF,TGTGCCAGCAGCTCTACTAGCGGGGGGAGGTACACCGGGGAGCTGTTTTTT
TRBV5-6,NA,TRBJ1-1,NA,CASSLEMSRFNTEAFF,TGTGCCAGCAGCTTGGAGATGTCGCGGTTTAACACTGAAGCTTTCTTT
TRBV9,NA,TRBJ2-3,TRBD2,CASSSGVAGVTDTQYF,TGTGCCAGCAGCTCAGGAGTAGCGGGGGTCACAGATACGCAGTATTTT
TRBV7-2,NA,TRBJ2-1,NA,CASSFPVDRRSSYNEQFF,TGTGCCAGCAGCTTCCCCGTCGACCGAAGGAGCTCCTACAATGAGCAGTTCTTC
TRBV7-2,NA,TRBJ2-7,TRBD1,CASSPQGDNSEQYF,TGTGCCAGCAGCCCACAGGGGGATAATAGCGAGCAGTACTTC
TRBV5-4,NA,TRBJ2-2,TRBD2,CASSPGLDTGELFF,TGTGCCAGCAGCCCTGGACTAGACACCGGGGAGCTGTTTTTT
TRBV9,NA,TRBJ1-2,TRBD1,CASSGWTGPKPFNYGYTF,TGTGCCAGCAGCGGGTGGACAGGCCCGAAGCCTTTCAACTATGGCTACACCTTC
TRBV19,NA,TRBJ1-2,TRBD1,CASTQLPGTGGFGNYGYTF,TGTGCCAGTACCCAACTACCCGGGACAGGGGGCTTCGGAAACTATGGCTACACCTTC
TRBV2,NA,TRBJ1-1,NA,CASRLERDTEAFF,TGTGCCAGCAGACTAGAGAGAGACACTGAAGCTTTCTTT
TRBV7-6,NA,TRBJ2-7,TRBD1,CASSASFRDRGPYEQYF,TGTGCCAGCAGCGCCAGTTTCCGGGACAGGGGGCCCTACGAGCAGTACTTC
TRBV7-9,NA,TRBJ1-1,NA,CASRKQGMNTEAFF,TGTGCCAGCAGAAAACAGGGAATGAACACTGAAGCTTTCTTT
TRBV5-6,NA,TRBJ2-7,NA,CASSYAGEQYF,TGTGCCAGCAGCTATGCCGGCGAGCAGTACTTC
TRBV6-5,few,TRBJ1-2,TRBD1,CASSRTGRYTF,TGTGCCAGCAGCCGGACAGGGAGGTACACCTTC
TRBV7-3,NA,TRBJ1-2,NA,CASSLDLWVRGYGYTF,TGTGCCAGCAGCCTAGATCTTTGGGTTCGAGGATATGGCTACACCTTC
TRBV9,NA,TRBJ1-2,NA,CASSVEEGVYGYTF,TGTGCCAGCAGCGTAGAGGAGGGCGTCTATGGCTACACCTTC
TRBV6-6,NA,TRBJ1-1,TRBD1,CASSPQGTLNTEAFF,TGTGCCAGCAGTCCACAGGGGACCTTGAACACTGAAGCTTTCTTT
TRBV6-5,NA,TRBJ1-1,TRBD1,CASGGQGAAEAFF,TGTGCCAGCGGCGGACAGGGGGCGGCTGAAGCTTTCTTT
TRBV7-9,NA,TRBJ2-3,NA,CASSLATGKADTQYF,TGTGCCAGCAGCTTAGCCACAGGGAAGGCAGATACGCAGTATTTT
TRBV30,NA,TRBJ2-4,NA,CAWSGTRFDGIQYF,TGTGCCTGGAGTGGAACTAGGTTCGATGGCATTCAGTACTTC
TRBV28,NA,TRBJ1-2,NA,CASRNLAVGGYTF,TGTGCCAGCAGGAACTTAGCAGTCGGTGGCTACACCTTC
TRBV18,NA,TRBJ1-2,NA,CASSPAAGGQGYGYTF,TGTGCCAGCTCACCAGCCGCCGGGGGGCAAGGGTATGGCTACACCTTC
TRBV29-1,NA,TRBJ1-1,NA,CSASDSMNTEAFF,TGCAGCGCATCAGACAGTATGAACACTGAAGCTTTCTTT
TRBV5-1,NA,TRBJ2-7,TRBD2,CASSPREASYEQYF,TGCGCCAGCAGCCCCCGGGAGGCCTCCTACGAGCAGTACTTC
TRBV4-3,NA,TRBJ1-6,TRBD1,CASSLQPTGGSPLHF,TGCGCCAGCAGCCTCCAACCGACAGGGGGTTCACCCCTCCACTTT
TRBV19,NA,TRBJ1-2,NA,CASSGNSGGNYGYTF,TGTGCCAGTAGTGGAAACAGTGGGGGCAACTATGGCTACACCTTC
TRBV24-1,once,TRBJ2-1,NA,CATSDSVPGDHDEQFF,TGTGCCACCAGTGATTCGGTACCAGGGGATCACGATGAGCAGTTCTTC
TRBV3-1/TRBV3-2,NA,TRBJ1-6,NA,CASSPLYNSPLHF,TGTGCCAGCAGCCCCCTATATAATTCACCCCTCCACTTT
TRBV6-4,NA,TRBJ2-2,TRBD1,CASSDSTGQVRVELFF,TGTGCCAGCAGTGACTCGACGGGACAGGTTCGGGTGGAGCTGTTTTTT
TRBV11-2,NA,TRBJ2-7,TRBD1,CASALGTGGSYEQYF,TGTGCCAGCGCATTAGGGACAGGGGGTTCCTACGAGCAGTACTTC
TRBV15,NA,TRBJ1-1,NA,CATSRQRSTEAFF,TGTGCCACCAGCAGACAGCGTTCCACTGAAGCTTTCTTT
TRBV5-1,NA,TRBJ1-1,NA,CASSMIRGTEAFF,TGCGCCAGCAGCATGATTAGGGGCACTGAAGCTTTCTTT
TRBV7-8,NA,TRBJ1-3,NA,CASSFPGHYSGNTIYF,TGTGCCAGCAGCTTCCCGGGACACTACTCTGGAAACACCATATATTTT
TRBV30,few,TRBJ1-1,TRBD1,CAWTIGGGSVTEAFF,TGTGCCTGGACTATAGGAGGGGGCTCCGTCACTGAAGCTTTCTTT
TRBV2,NA,TRBJ1-6,NA,CASSPQGVGSPLHF,TGTGCCAGCAGTCCACAGGGAGTAGGGTCACCCCTCCACTTT
TRBV7-2,NA,TRBJ1-2,NA,CASSPDRYYGYTF,TGTGCCAGCAGCCCTGACAGGTACTATGGCTACACCTTC